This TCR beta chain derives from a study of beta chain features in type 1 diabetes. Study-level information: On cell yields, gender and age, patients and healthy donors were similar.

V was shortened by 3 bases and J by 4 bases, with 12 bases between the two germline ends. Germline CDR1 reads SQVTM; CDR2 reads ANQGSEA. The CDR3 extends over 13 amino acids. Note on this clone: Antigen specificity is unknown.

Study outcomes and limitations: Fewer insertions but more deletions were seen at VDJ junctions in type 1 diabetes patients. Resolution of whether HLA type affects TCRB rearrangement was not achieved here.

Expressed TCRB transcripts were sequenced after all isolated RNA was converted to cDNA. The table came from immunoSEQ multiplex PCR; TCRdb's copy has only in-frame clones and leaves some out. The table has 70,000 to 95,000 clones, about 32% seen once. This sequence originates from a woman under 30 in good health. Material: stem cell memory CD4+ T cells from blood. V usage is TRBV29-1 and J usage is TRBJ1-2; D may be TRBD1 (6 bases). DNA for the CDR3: TGCAGCGTTGATAACAGGGTAGGCTATGGCTACACCTTC. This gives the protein CSVDNRVGYGYTF. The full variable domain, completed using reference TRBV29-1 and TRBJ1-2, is SAVISQKPSRDICQRGTSLTIQCQVDSQVTMMFWYRQQPGQSLTLIATANQGSEATYESGFVIDKFPISRPNLTFSTLTVSNMSPEDSSIYLCSVDNRVGYGYTFGSGTRLTVV.